The source of this TCR beta chain is a study of T cell repertoires in cytomegalovirus infection. Germline V lookup: CDR1 SEHNR, CDR2 FQNEAQ (reference sequence). This CDR3 region has 16 residues. J lost 1 base, V lost 3 bases, and 7 bases had no gene match. Using its own MiXCR run on the reads, TCRdb lists one record per CDR3 protein. Found here are 510,000 or so distinct CDR3 sequences, around 27% of them singletons; the top ten hold 13%. The sample consisted of PBMCs. This TCR derives from a human donor in good health (CMV status not recorded). Some clones in this sample may be carry-over from other donors' samples. The rearrangement links TRBV7-9 to TRBJ2-3, with 7 bases aligning to TRBD2. CDR3 in amino acids: CASSFPLAAGTDTQYF. The CDR3 coding sequence is TGTGCCAGCAGCTTCCCCCTAGCGGCGGGCACAGATACGCAGTATTTT.